One sample yielded the 22 T cell receptor beta chains listed below, sequenced in a study of neurological immune-mediated disorders. TCRdb reanalysed the 5' RACE reads using MiXCR and keeps one entry per CDR3 protein. The table has under 90,000 distinct CDR3 sequences, 3% to 4% seen once. Sequenced: PBMCs. Receptors originate from a woman aged 45-59 years with multiple sclerosis.

This clonotype has at least ten counts. This chain joins TRBV10-3 and TRBJ2-4, with 12 positions matching TRBD2. With 4 bases clipped from V and 1 base from J, the junction kept 14 bases outside the gene matches. This CDR3 is built from 20 residues. Germline values: CDR1 ENHRY, CDR2 SYGVKD. CDR3 DNA: TGTGCCATCAGTGGACACCGGACTAGCGGGGATTTTGGCGCCAAAAACATTCAGTACTTC. Its translation: CAISGHRTSGDFGAKNIQYF.

V is TRBV19 and J is TRBJ2-1, with TRBD1 as a possible D gene (5 bases). The CDR3 is 14 amino acids. V was trimmed by 6 bases and J by 2 bases, leaving 11 bases between them. The germline V gene has CDR1 LNHDA and CDR2 SQIVND (reference sequence). The CDR3 region is CASRETETYNEQFF. CDR3 sequence (DNA): TGTGCCAGTAGGGAGACAGAAACCTACAATGAGCAGTTCTTC.

This clonotype was detected many times. V usage is TRBV12-3 or TRBV12-4 and J usage is TRBJ2-3; 8 bases agree with TRBD1. The junction had 4 bases not matched to a gene; V was cut back by 3 bases and J by 5 bases. The CDR3 is made up of 14 amino acids. Written as DNA, the CDR3 is TGTGCCAGCAGTTTTGGACAGGGAGGAGATACGCAGTATTTT. Its protein is CASSFGQGGDTQYF.

This clonotype was recorded at least ten times. The chain carries TRBV5-6 and TRBJ1-1; 8 positions agree with TRBD1. This CDR3 spans 13 amino acids. With 5 bases clipped from V and 5 bases from J, the junction kept 5 bases outside the gene matches. The germline V gene has CDR1 SGHDT and CDR2 YYEEEE. Written as DNA, the CDR3 is TGTGCCAGCAGGGTTCAGGGGGCAACTGAAGCTTTCTTT. Protein sequence: CASRVQGATEAFF.

In its sample, this clonotype was seen many times. The chain uses TRBV5-1 and TRBJ1-1; perhaps TRBD1 as D (6 bases). With 0 bases removed from V and 11 bases from J, the gap between germline ends came to 14 bases. This CDR3 region has 13 residues. Germline V gene sequence: CDR1 SGHRS, CDR2 YFSETQ. The CDR3 DNA follows: TGCGCCAGCAGCTTGGACAGGGCAAGGAGGGCTTTCTTT. It yields the protein CASSLDRARRAFF.

This clonotype was detected ten times or more. This chain uses TRBV4-3 with TRBJ1-5; D is unclear. CDR1 and CDR2 (germline): LGHNA, YSLEER. V was clipped by 4 bases and J by 3 bases, with 7 bases between them. CDR3 length: 13 amino acids. The CDR3 loop reads CASSLGFNQPQHF. Written as DNA, the CDR3 is TGCGCCAGCAGCCTTGGCTTCAATCAGCCCCAGCATTTT.

In regard to this clonotype: This clone may be a read error of a much larger clone one base away. This rearrangement joins TRBV12-3 or TRBV12-4 to TRBJ2-2, with a tentative D call TRBD1 (6 bases). The CDR3 has 15 amino acids. The CDR3 DNA reads TGTGCCAGCAGTTTTGGGACAACGAACACCGGGGAGCTGCTTTTT. Amino acid sequence: CASSFGTTNTGELLF.

This clonotype was found many times. The chain is built from TRBV10-2 and TRBJ2-7; D might be TRBD1 or TRBD2, each matching 5 bases. Germline values: CDR1 WSHSY, CDR2 SAAADI. The CDR3 is made up of 14 amino acids. V was trimmed by 3 bases and J by 5 bases, leaving 14 bases between them. Here the CDR3 DNA reads TGCGCCAGCAGTGAATGGTCCGAGGGGCACGAGCAGTACTTC. This encodes CASSEWSEGHEQYF.

This clonotype has at least ten counts. The chain employs TRBV5-1 and TRBJ2-3; D is undetermined. Germline CDR1 SGHRS, CDR2 YFSETQ. This CDR3 spans 14 amino acids. V gave up 0 bases and J gave up 6 bases, with 11 bases separating them. The CDR3 loop is CASSLADTSDTQYF. DNA for the CDR3: TGCGCCAGCAGCTTGGCCGACACCTCCGATACGCAGTATTTT.

This clonotype has at least ten counts. The V and J genes are TRBV5-5 and TRBJ1-1; D is ambiguous. V was clipped by 5 bases and J by 1 base, with 12 bases between them. The CDR3 is made up of 14 amino acids. CDR1 SGHKS and CDR2 YYEKEE come from the germline V gene (reference sequence). The CDR3 loop is CASSKQIKNTEAFF. DNA for the CDR3: TGTGCCAGCAGTAAACAGATCAAGAACACTGAAGCTTTCTTT.

This clonotype showed up just a few times. The V and J genes are TRBV5-1 and TRBJ2-1; possibly TRBD2 for D (6 bases). This CDR3 is 13 amino acids long. The germline V gene has CDR1 SGHRS and CDR2 YFSETQ. The V end was cut by 0 bases, the J end by 15 bases, with 16 bases between. The CDR3 loop reads CASSLAEGESGFF. DNA of the CDR3: TGCGCCAGCAGCTTGGCGGAGGGTGAGTCCGGGTTCTTC. Supplemented by reference TRBV5-1 and TRBJ2-1, the full variable domain reads KAGVTQTPRYLIKTRGQQVTLSCSPISGHRSVSWYQQTPGQGLQFLFEYFSETQRNKGNFPGRFSGRQFSNSRSEMNVSTLELGDSALYLCASSLAEGESGFFGPGTRLTVL.

This clonotype was recorded many times. CDR3 coding DNA: TGTGCCAGCAGCCAGCTGGGACTGGCGCCCCTCCACTTT. Translated: CASSQLGLAPLHF. The V call is TRBV6-5, the J call TRBJ1-6, with D possibly TRBD1 on 5 matching bases. The CDR3 covers 13 residues. Germline V CDR1 and CDR2: MNHEY, SVGAGI. V was cut by 6 bases and J by 13 bases, with 16 bases left in between.

This clonotype was found many times. This chain links TRBV27 with TRBJ1-1; weak D call: TRBD1 (6 bases). The CDR3 spans 14 residues. V gave up 3 bases and J gave up 5 bases, with 13 bases separating them. Germline V lookup: CDR1 MNHEY, CDR2 SMNVEV (reference sequence). The CDR3 is CASSFLGGGTEAFF. The CDR3 DNA reads as TGTGCCAGCAGTTTTTTGGGGGGCGGTACTGAAGCTTTCTTT.

The sample holds many counts of this clonotype. The genes are TRBV5-1 and TRBJ1-3, with D maybe TRBD1 (6 bases). Germline CDR1 and CDR2: SGHRS and YFSETQ. The germline V and J ends were trimmed by 1 base and 0 bases, with 14 bases remaining between them. This CDR3 is 17 amino acids long. The CDR3 nucleotides read TGCGCCAGCAGCTTGAGTGACCCAGGGGCCTCTGGAAACACCATATATTTT. This gives the protein CASSLSDPGASGNTIYF.

There are many counts of this clonotype. This chain connects TRBV7-6 to TRBJ2-1, with 10 bases that match TRBD2. In germline, CDR1 is SGHVS, CDR2 FNYEAQ. V was clipped by 2 bases and J by 0 bases; unmatched bases: 1. The CDR3 covers 16 residues. CDR3 region: CASSLSGGVSYNEQFF. The CDR3 DNA sequence: TGTGCCAGCAGCTTAAGCGGGGGGGTCTCCTACAATGAGCAGTTCTTC.

This clonotype showed up many times. The chain uses TRBV6-2 or TRBV6-3 and TRBJ1-1, with D possibly matching TRBD1 (5 bases). Germline V gene sequence: CDR1 MNHEY, CDR2 SVGEGT. The CDR3 runs 15 residues. V was pared by 7 bases and J by 4 bases, with 19 bases between. CDR3 nucleotide sequence: TGTGCCAGCACTCGCGGTGCCTGGGGGGGCACTGAAGCTTTCTTT. Its translation: CASTRGAWGGTEAFF.

This clonotype came up many times. CDR3: CATRGGGFDEQYF. For the CDR3, the DNA is TGTGCCACACGTGGGGGGGGTTTTGACGAGCAGTACTTC. The chain couples TRBV10-3 to TRBJ2-7; TRBD2 aligns across 7 bases. The V and J ends lost 10 bases and 5 bases, in that order; junction bases with no gene match: 11. Germline V CDR1 and CDR2: ENHRY, SYGVKD. The CDR3 runs to 13 residues.

This clonotype was recorded many times. V usage is TRBV11-1 and J usage is TRBJ2-1, with TRBD1 matching over 8 bases. CDR3 length: 14 residues. Germline CDR1 and CDR2: SGHAT and FQDESV (reference sequence). J was trimmed by 10 bases and V by 4 bases; bases with no gene match: 9. CDR3 region: CASSWTGTPYEQFF. The DNA for the CDR3 is TGTGCCAGCAGCTGGACAGGGACCCCATACGAGCAGTTCTTC.

There are many counts of this clonotype. V is TRBV5-1 and J is TRBJ2-7; weak D call: TRBD2 (6 bases). The CDR3 is 16 residues long. The germline CDR1 and CDR2 sequences are SGHRS and YFSETQ. V was trimmed by 2 bases and J by 3 bases, leaving 18 bases between them. CDR3 loop: CASSFRPGTPLYEQYF. The DNA of the CDR3 is TGCGCCAGCAGCTTCAGACCCGGGACTCCTCTCTACGAGCAGTACTTC.

This clonotype was detected many times. The rearrangement uses TRBV7-6 and TRBJ1-6, with 7 positions matching TRBD1. There are 15 residues in the CDR3. The germline V gene encodes CDR1 SGHVS and CDR2 FNYEAQ. V was pared by 2 bases and J by 7 bases, with 5 bases of the junction left unmatched. The DNA of the CDR3 is TGTGCCAGCAGCTTAAGCAGGGGGGTGAATTCACCCCTCCACTTT. This encodes CASSLSRGVNSPLHF.

This clonotype has a count of ten or more. The chain employs TRBV5-1 and TRBJ2-5, with 8 bases fitting TRBD2. The length of the CDR3 is 15 residues. The V gene's germline CDR1 is SGHRS and CDR2 YFSETQ. The J segment lost 2 bases and the V segment lost 2 bases, leaving 5 bases of the junction unmatched. CDR3 DNA: TGCGCCAGCAGCTTACGATTAGCGGGACAAGAGACCCAGTACTTC. Protein sequence: CASSLRLAGQETQYF.

This clonotype was recorded many times. The chain is built from TRBV12-3 or TRBV12-4 and TRBJ2-3; D remains unclear. The V end lost 3 bases, the J end lost 8 bases, and 6 bases lay between the germline ends. The length of the CDR3 is 11 residues. The CDR3, as DNA: TGTGCCAGCAGTTTTTCGGGTACGCAGTATTTT. Its protein is CASSFSGTQYF.